This entry is about one TCR beta chain. The length of the CDR3 is 14 residues. The V gene lost 7 bases and the J gene lost 0 bases, with 12 bases spanning the gap. Germline V gives CDR1 SNHLY, CDR2 FYNNEI. The record originates from a study of CD8 T cells in ankylosing spondylitis. TCRdb redid the calling of the 5' RACE reads with MiXCR, one entry per CDR3 protein. Here the sample spans about 150,000 distinct CDR3 sequences, around a third being singletons. This TCR was sampled from a male donor with ankylosing spondylitis. This sequence joins TRBV2 and TRBJ1-2; D unresolved. The sample consisted of synovial fluid, either unsorted or a sorted T cell fraction (not recorded which). CDR3 amino acids: CASNEETTNYGYTF. Here the CDR3 DNA reads TGTGCCAGCAATGAGGAAACTACTAACTATGGCTACACCTTC.